This entry lists 15 T cell receptor beta chains sequenced from one sample in a study of T cells after yellow fever vaccination. MiXCR, run by TCRdb on the 5' RACE reads, gives a single entry per CDR3 protein. This sample carries about 300,000 distinct CDR3 sequences, 7.5% to 9% of them seen once, and the ten largest clones take 3% to 3.5%. The sequences come from CD4+ T cells sorted from PBMCs, collected 5 days after the yellow fever booster vaccination. The receptors here all came from a man between 18 and 35 years old who received the YFV17D yellow fever vaccine.

This clonotype was detected many times. The gene calls are TRBV18 and TRBJ1-6; perhaps TRBD1 as D (6 bases). CDR3 length: 14 amino acids. V lost 3 bases to trimming and J lost 7 bases, with 10 bases between them. Germline CDR1 is KGHSH and CDR2 is LQKENI. The CDR3 coding sequence is TGTGCCAGCTCACCGGAGACAGGAAATTCACCCCTCCACTTT. It translates to CASSPETGNSPLHF. Looking up the rest from reference TRBV18 and TRBJ1-6 gives the full variable domain: NAGVMQNPRHLVRRRGQEARLRCSPMKGHSHVYWYRQLPEEGLKFMVYLQKENIIDESGMPKERFSAEFPKEGPSILRIQQVVRGDSAAYFCASSPETGNSPLHFGNGTRLTVT.

This clonotype was found a few times. The V call is TRBV6-1, the J call TRBJ1-5, with 8 bases that match TRBD1. The CDR3 loop spans 16 amino acids. CDR1 MNHNS and CDR2 SASEGT come from the germline V gene. Trimming cost V 7 bases and J 2 bases; bases outside gene matches: 10. CDR3 sequence (DNA): TGTGCCAGCATTCCGGCAGGGGGCCTGGGCAATCAGCCCCAGCATTTT. Its translation is CASIPAGGLGNQPQHF.

This clonotype was seen a few times. V and J are TRBV20-1 and TRBJ2-1, with 10 bases matching TRBD2. Germline trimming cut 6 bases from V and 4 bases from J; bases unmatched to any gene: 3. CDR1 is DFQATT and CDR2 is SNEGSKA in the germline V gene (reference sequence). The CDR3 runs to 13 residues. CDR3 residues: CSAPLAGYNEQFF. CDR3 bases: TGCAGTGCCCCACTAGCGGGGTACAATGAGCAGTTCTTC.

The chain joins TRBV4-1 to TRBJ2-1, with TRBD2 matching over 13 bases. After removal of 6 bases from V and 5 bases from J, the junction contained 4 bases not matched to a gene. Germline CDR1 is MGHRA and CDR2 is YSYEKL. There are 15 residues in the CDR3. CDR3 bases: TGCGCCAGCAGATCGGGACTAGCGGGGAACAATGAGCAGTTCTTC. Its translation: CASRSGLAGNNEQFF.

This clonotype was seen repeatedly, ten times or more. The CDR3 spells CASSTGYTDTQYF. DNA for the CDR3: TGTGCCAGCAGTACCGGATACACAGATACGCAGTATTTT. This chain uses TRBV3-1 with TRBJ2-3, with D hard to call. Germline V gene sequence: CDR1 LGHDT, CDR2 YNNKEL (reference sequence). The V end lost 6 bases, the J end lost 2 bases, and 9 bases lay between the germline ends. The CDR3 is 13 residues long.

This clonotype has just a few counts. Its ends do not fully match the called genes, so a read error is possible. The chain uses TRBV25-1 and TRBJ2-4; 9 bases line up with TRBD1. CDR3 length: 13 residues. Per the germline V gene, CDR1 is MGHDK and CDR2 is SYGVNS. In nucleotides, the CDR3 is TGTGCCAGCAGTGAAACAGGGGGCTCAGCCGTGGCCTTC. It codes for CASSETGGSAVAF.

This clonotype turned up a few times. The chain couples TRBV7-2 to TRBJ1-1; 7 bases line up with TRBD1. V dropped 5 bases and J dropped 4; count of bases not matched to a gene: 10. This CDR3 comprises 15 residues. From germline, CDR1 is SGHTA and CDR2 FQGNSA. The chain's CDR3 is CASSRKRAGGTEAFF. Here the CDR3 DNA reads TGTGCCAGCAGCAGAAAACGGGCAGGGGGCACTGAAGCTTTCTTT.

V usage is TRBV19 and J usage is TRBJ2-7, with D perhaps matching TRBD1 (6 bases). CDR3 length equals 12 residues. Trimming stripped 7 bases from V and 5 bases from J, with 12 bases between. Germline CDR1 reads LNHDA; CDR2 reads SQIVND (reference sequence). CDR3 in amino acids: CASNEQGHEQYF. CDR3 DNA sequence: TGTGCCAGTAACGAACAGGGTCACGAGCAGTACTTC.

The chain joins TRBV5-6 to TRBJ2-1; 8 bases are a match to TRBD2. The germline V gene encodes CDR1 SGHDT and CDR2 YYEEEE. This CDR3 has 17 residues. The trim removed 5 bases at V and 2 bases at J, leaving 12 bases unmatched. The CDR3 sequence: CASRSPRFGGAYNEQFF. For the CDR3, the DNA is TGTGCCAGCAGATCCCCCAGGTTCGGGGGGGCCTACAATGAGCAGTTCTTC. The variable domain in full, completed from reference TRBV5-6 and TRBJ2-1, reads DAGVTQSPTHLIKTRGQQVTLRCSPKSGHDTVSWYQQALGQGPQFIFQYYEEEERQRGNFPDRFSGHQFPNYSSELNVNALLLGDSALYLCASRSPRFGGAYNEQFFGPGTRLTVL.

This clonotype was observed a few times. V is TRBV5-1 and J is TRBJ2-1; D might be TRBD1 (5 bases). The germline V gene has CDR1 SGHRS and CDR2 YFSETQ. Trimming removed 0 bases at V and 12 bases at J, with 13 bases between. CDR3 length equals 13 residues. DNA for the CDR3: TGCGCCAGCAGCTTGGGGGGCAGGGCCGGGCAGTTCTTC. Translation gives CASSLGGRAGQFF.

This clonotype was observed at least ten times. The rearrangement links TRBV5-1 to TRBJ2-3, with D maybe TRBD1 (6 bases). V lost 4 bases and J 6 bases, leaving 6 bases between the germline ends. The CDR3 has 11 amino acids. In germline, CDR1 is SGHRS, CDR2 YFSETQ. The CDR3 loop reads CASSGQDTQYF. CDR3 nucleotides: TGCGCCAGCAGCGGACAGGATACGCAGTATTTT.

The gene calls are TRBV5-8 and TRBJ2-5; 8 nucleotides line up with TRBD1. The CDR3 totals 14 residues. V lost 0 bases and J lost 5; bases outside the gene matches: 3. The V gene's germline CDR1 is SGHTS and CDR2 YDEGEE. Written as DNA, the CDR3 is TGTGCCAGCAGCTTGGAGTCAGGGGGCGAGACCCAGTACTTC. This codes for CASSLESGGETQYF.

The chain uses TRBV6-1 and TRBJ2-5, with D perhaps matching TRBD1 (5 bases). CDR1 and CDR2 (germline): MNHNS, SASEGT. The CDR3 is 11 residues long. Trimming pared 7 bases from V and 7 bases from J, leaving 10 bases between. In nucleotides, the CDR3 is TGTGCCAGCATCAAGGGGCGGACCCAGTACTTC. It specifies CASIKGRTQYF.

This clonotype was detected only a few times. V gene TRBV2 combines with J gene TRBJ2-5, with TRBD1 as a possible D gene (5 bases). The CDR3 is 13 residues long. V lost 6 bases, J lost 2 bases, and 10 bases lay in between. Germline CDR1 and CDR2: SNHLY and FYNNEI. CDR3 residues: CASSLQVQETQYF. In nucleotides, the CDR3 is TGTGCCAGCAGCCTACAGGTACAAGAGACCCAGTACTTC. The variable domain in full, with the rest retrieved from reference TRBV2 and TRBJ2-5, is EPEVTQTPSHQVTQMGQEVILRCVPISNHLYFYWYRQILGQKVEFLVSFYNNEISEKSEIFDDQFSVERPDGSNFTLKIRSTKLEDSAMYFCASSLQVQETQYFGPGTRLLVL.

The table lists this clonotype with a few counts. The chain uses TRBV5-4 and TRBJ2-3; 8 positions match TRBD1. Germline V gene sequence: CDR1 SGHNT, CDR2 YYREEE (reference sequence). J lost 7 bases, V lost 2 bases, and 6 bases had no gene match. The CDR3 is 14 amino acids. CDR3 residues: CASSFVDRGNTQYF. Here the CDR3 DNA reads TGTGCCAGCAGCTTTGTCGACAGGGGAAATACGCAGTATTTT.